These 9 T cell receptor beta chains were all obtained from the same sample, sequenced in a study of blood T cells in healthy people across ages. Alongside a J-beta primer mix, a sample-barcoded 5' primer served in a second PCR lasting 7 to 11 cycles. TCRdb re-called the 5' RACE reads through MiXCR, storing one row per CDR3 protein. The data show about 640,000 distinct CDR3 sequences, under 30% seen once. Sample: blood. These receptors originate from a woman older than 75 in good health.

About this clonotype: A clone one base away is much larger, so this may be a read error. This chain links TRBV9 with TRBJ1-6, with D tentatively TRBD1 (5 bases). Germline CDR1 reads SGDLS; CDR2 reads YYNGEE. CDR3 length equals 14 residues. The DNA for the CDR3 is TGTGTCAGCAGCGTACGGGGGTTTAATTCACCCCTCCACTTT. Its protein product is CVSSVRGFNSPLHF.

This clonotype appeared many times. One end of the junction does not line up with germline, which may come from a read error. The chain employs TRBV3-1 and TRBJ1-2; D is possibly TRBD1 (5 bases). CDR1 and CDR2 (germline): LGHDT, YNNKEL (reference sequence). The CDR3 consists of 13 residues. The CDR3 region is CASRQEGAYGYTF. CDR3 DNA sequence: TGTGCCAGCAGGCAAGAAGGGGCCTATGGCTACACCTTC.

The rearrangement joins TRBV29-1 to TRBJ1-1, with D perhaps matching TRBD1 (5 bases). Trimming removed 3 bases at V and 0 bases at J, with 11 bases between. This CDR3 is built from 14 residues. Per germline, CDR1 SQVTM and CDR2 ANQGSEA. The chain's CDR3 is CSVDQRGMNTEAFF. In DNA, the CDR3 is TGCAGCGTTGATCAGCGGGGGATGAACACTGAAGCTTTCTTT. Filled out from reference TRBV29-1 and TRBJ1-1, the complete variable domain reads SAVISQKPSRDICQRGTSLTIQCQVDSQVTMMFWYRQQPGQSLTLIATANQGSEATYESGFVIDKFPISRPNLTFSTLTVSNMSPEDSSIYLCSVDQRGMNTEAFFGQGTRLTVV.

To note about this clonotype: It may be a read error: a sequence one base away is much more abundant. This chain uses TRBV10-3 with TRBJ1-2, with a possible D match to TRBD1 (6 bases). The CDR3 runs to 13 residues. Trimming pared 6 bases from V and 6 bases from J, leaving 14 bases between. Germline CDR1 is ENHRY and CDR2 is SYGVKD. CDR3: CAIRNNREDGYTF. CDR3 DNA sequence: TGTGCCATCAGGAATAACAGGGAGGATGGCTACACCTTC.

The sample holds many counts of this clonotype. The rearrangement uses TRBV7-8 and TRBJ1-5; D is possibly TRBD1 (5 bases). The V end lost 0 bases, the J end lost 4 bases, and 13 bases lay between the germline ends. The CDR3 is made up of 16 amino acids. Germline V gene lookup returns CDR1 SGHVS and CDR2 FQNEAQ. The CDR3 region is CASSLAWQGGNQPQHF. Here the CDR3 DNA reads TGTGCCAGCAGCTTAGCTTGGCAGGGAGGGAATCAGCCCCAGCATTTT.

The rearrangement joins TRBV6-2 or TRBV6-3 to TRBJ2-2, with D hard to call. The CDR3 runs to 11 residues. The germline V gene encodes CDR1 MNHEY and CDR2 SVGEGT. V shed 5 bases and J shed 7 bases, with 5 bases lying between them. CDR3 protein: CASSDSGELFF. The CDR3 DNA sequence: TGTGCCAGCAGTGATAGCGGGGAGCTGTTTTTT.

This clonotype has at least ten counts. The V and J genes are TRBV7-2 and TRBJ1-2, with TRBD1 as a possible D gene (5 bases). CDR1 SGHTA and CDR2 FQGNSA come from the germline V gene. The CDR3 has 13 residues. Trimming left V 7 bases short and J 8 bases short, with 17 bases between. CDR3 region: CASITTGREGYTF. DNA of the CDR3: TGTGCCAGCATTACAACCGGCAGGGAAGGCTACACCTTC.

The chain links TRBV7-3 to TRBJ2-7; 7 positions match TRBD1. CDR1 is SGHTA and CDR2 is FQGTGA in the germline V gene. The CDR3 consists of 13 residues. Germline trimming cut 8 bases from V and 2 bases from J; bases unmatched to any gene: 6. CDR3 sequence: CASAPGQPYEQYF. The CDR3 DNA follows: TGTGCCAGCGCCCCGGGACAGCCCTACGAGCAGTACTTC.

This clonotype was recorded many times. The chain recombines TRBV10-3 with TRBJ2-5; 9 bases align to TRBD1. The length of the CDR3 is 16 residues. CDR1 and CDR2 from the germline V gene are ENHRY and SYGVKD. Trimming at V came to 5 bases and at J to 3 bases, leaving 10 bases not matched to a gene. DNA of the CDR3: TGTGCCATCAGTTCCCACCGGGACAGGGAGGAAGAGACCCAGTACTTC. The encoded protein is CAISSHRDREEETQYF.